This T cell receptor (beta chain) was captured by sequencing in a study of T cell responses to AZD1222 COVID-19 vaccine. Study outcomes and limitations: Every sample of the repertoires postdated the peak T cell response. Possibly, clonal diversity was underestimated; donors were largely white British and included more females. The breadth and depth of Spike-specific TCRs increased once two AZD1222 doses had been given. Nearly half of spike-specific TCRs reportedly target variant regions that are unmutated in the B.1.351 and B.1.1.7 variants.

As regards this clone: Its matching antigen is unknown.

V was clipped by 7 bases and J by 4 bases; unmatched bases: 7. Germline CDR1 reads SGHTA; CDR2 reads FQGNSA. CDR3 length equals 14 residues. Some clones are missing from TCRdb's copy, which holds only in-frame ones; the method was immunoSEQ multiplex PCR. The sample holds around 170,000 clones, around 90% seen once. The TCR sequence derives from an adult who received the AZD1222 COVID-19 vaccine. This material consisted of peripheral blood, taken 28 days after the second AZD1222 dose. V gene TRBV7-2 combines with J gene TRBJ2-3; 8 bases are shared with TRBD2. As DNA, the CDR3 is TGTGCCAGCACCCTGAGCGGGGGCCCAGATACGCAGTATTTT. Residues: CASTLSGGPDTQYF.